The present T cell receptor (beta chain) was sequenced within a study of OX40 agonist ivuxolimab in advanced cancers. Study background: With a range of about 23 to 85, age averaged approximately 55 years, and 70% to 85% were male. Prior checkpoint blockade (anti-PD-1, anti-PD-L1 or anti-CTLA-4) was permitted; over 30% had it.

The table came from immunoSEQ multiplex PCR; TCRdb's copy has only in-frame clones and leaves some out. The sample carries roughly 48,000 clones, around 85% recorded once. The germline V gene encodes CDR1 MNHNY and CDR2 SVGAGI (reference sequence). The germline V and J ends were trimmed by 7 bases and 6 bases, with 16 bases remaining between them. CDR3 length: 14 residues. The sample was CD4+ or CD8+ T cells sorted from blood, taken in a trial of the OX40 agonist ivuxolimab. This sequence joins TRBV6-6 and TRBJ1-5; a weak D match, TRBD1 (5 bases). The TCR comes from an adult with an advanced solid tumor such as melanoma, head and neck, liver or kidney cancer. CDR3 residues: CASTYGGSGQPQHF. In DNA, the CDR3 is TGTGCCAGCACCTACGGGGGATCCGGTCAGCCCCAGCATTTT.